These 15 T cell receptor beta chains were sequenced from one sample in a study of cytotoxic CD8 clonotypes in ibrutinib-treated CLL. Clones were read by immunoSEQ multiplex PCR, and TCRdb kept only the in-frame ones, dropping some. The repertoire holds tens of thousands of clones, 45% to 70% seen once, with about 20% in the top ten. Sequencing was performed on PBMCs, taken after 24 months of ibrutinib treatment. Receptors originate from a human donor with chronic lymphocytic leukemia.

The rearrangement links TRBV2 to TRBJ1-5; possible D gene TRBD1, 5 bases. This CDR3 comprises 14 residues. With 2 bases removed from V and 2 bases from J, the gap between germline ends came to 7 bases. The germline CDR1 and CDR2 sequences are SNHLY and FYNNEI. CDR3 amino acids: CASSEQGGNQPQHF. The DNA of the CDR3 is TGTGCCAGCAGTGAACAGGGCGGCAATCAGCCCCAGCATTTT.

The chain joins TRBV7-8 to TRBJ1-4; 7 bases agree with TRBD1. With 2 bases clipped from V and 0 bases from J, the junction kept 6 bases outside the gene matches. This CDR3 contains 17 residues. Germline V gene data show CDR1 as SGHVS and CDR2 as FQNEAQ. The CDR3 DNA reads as TGTGCCAGCAGCTTACGGGACAGTTACCCAACTAATGAAAAACTGTTTTTT. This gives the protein CASSLRDSYPTNEKLFF.

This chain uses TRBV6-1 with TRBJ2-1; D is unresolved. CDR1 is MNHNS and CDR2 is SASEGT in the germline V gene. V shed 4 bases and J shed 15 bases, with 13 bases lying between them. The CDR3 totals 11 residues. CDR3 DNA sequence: TGTGCCAGCAGTGGCGACCACTTGGGGTTCTTC. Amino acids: CASSGDHLGFF.

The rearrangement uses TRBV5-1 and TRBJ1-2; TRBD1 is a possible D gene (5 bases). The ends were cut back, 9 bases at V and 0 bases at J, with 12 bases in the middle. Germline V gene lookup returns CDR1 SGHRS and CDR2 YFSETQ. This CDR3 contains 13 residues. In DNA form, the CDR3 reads TGCGCCACCACCGACAGCGCTAACTATGGCTACACCTTC. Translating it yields CATTDSANYGYTF.

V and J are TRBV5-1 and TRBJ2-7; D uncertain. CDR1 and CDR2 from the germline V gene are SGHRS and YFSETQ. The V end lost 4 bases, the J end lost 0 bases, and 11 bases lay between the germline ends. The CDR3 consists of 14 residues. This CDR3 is CASSPDAHSYEQYF. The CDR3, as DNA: TGCGCCAGCAGCCCGGATGCCCACTCCTACGAGCAGTACTTC.

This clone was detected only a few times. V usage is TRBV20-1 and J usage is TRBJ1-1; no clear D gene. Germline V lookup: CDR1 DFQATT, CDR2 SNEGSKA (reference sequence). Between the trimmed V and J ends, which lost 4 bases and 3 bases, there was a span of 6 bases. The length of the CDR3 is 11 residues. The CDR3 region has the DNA TGCAGTGCTAATGAGGACACTGAAGCTTTCTTT. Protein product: CSANEDTEAFF.

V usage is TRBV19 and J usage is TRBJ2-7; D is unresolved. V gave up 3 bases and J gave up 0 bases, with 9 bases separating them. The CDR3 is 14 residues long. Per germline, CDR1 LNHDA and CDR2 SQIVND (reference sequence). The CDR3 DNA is TGTGCCAGTAGTATGTCGGTCAACTCCTACGAGCAGTACGTC. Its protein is CASSMSVNSYEQYV.

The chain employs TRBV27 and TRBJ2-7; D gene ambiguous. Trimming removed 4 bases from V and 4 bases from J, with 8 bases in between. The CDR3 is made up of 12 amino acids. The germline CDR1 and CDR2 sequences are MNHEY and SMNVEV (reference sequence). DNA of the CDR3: TGTGCCAGCAGTTCGTTGGGGTACGAGCAGTACTTC. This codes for CASSSLGYEQYF.

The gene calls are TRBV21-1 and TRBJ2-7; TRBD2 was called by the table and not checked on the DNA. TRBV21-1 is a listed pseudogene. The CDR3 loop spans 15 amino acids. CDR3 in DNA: TGTGCCAGCAGCAAAGCGAATGGGAGATCCTACGAGCAGTACGTC. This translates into CASSKANGRSYEQYV.

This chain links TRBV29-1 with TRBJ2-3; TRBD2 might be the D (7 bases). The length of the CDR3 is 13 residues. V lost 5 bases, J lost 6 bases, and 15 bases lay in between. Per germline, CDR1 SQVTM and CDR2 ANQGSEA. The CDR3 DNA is TGCAGCGTTAGGGGGGGCAGAGGGGATACGCAGTATTTT. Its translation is CSVRGGRGDTQYF.

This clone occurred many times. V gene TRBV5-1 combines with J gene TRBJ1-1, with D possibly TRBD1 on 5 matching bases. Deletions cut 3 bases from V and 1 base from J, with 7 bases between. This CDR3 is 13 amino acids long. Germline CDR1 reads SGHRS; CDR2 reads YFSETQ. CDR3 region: CASSSGQNTEAFF. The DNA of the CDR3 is TGCGCCAGCAGCTCAGGACAGAACACTGAAGCTTTCTTT.

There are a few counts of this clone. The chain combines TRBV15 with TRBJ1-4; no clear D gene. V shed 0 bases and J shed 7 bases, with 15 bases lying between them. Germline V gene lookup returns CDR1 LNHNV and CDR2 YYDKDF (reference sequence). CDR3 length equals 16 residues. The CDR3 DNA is TGTGCCACCAGCAGAGATCGTGGTTCGCGGACTGAAAAACTGTTTTTT. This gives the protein CATSRDRGSRTEKLFF.

The CDR3 DNA follows: TGTGCCAGCAGCTTAGAAATGGGAGGCTATGGCTACACCTTC. It codes for CASSLEMGGYGYTF. The V gene is TRBV11-1, the J gene TRBJ1-2, with D hard to call. The CDR3 loop spans 14 amino acids. Germline loops: CDR1 SGHAT, CDR2 FQDESV (reference sequence). Trimming removed 1 base at V and 4 bases at J, with 10 bases between.

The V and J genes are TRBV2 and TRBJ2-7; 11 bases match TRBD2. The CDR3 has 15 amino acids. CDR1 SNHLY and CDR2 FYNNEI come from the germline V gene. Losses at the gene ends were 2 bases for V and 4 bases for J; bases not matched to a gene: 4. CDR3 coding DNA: TGTGCCAGCAGTGAAACTAGCGGGGGAGGGTACGAGCAGTACGTC. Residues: CASSETSGGGYEQYV.

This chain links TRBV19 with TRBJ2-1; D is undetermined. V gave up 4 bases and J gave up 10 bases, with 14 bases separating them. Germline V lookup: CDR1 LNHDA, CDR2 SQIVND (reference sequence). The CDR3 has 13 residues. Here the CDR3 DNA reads TGTGCCAGTAGTACCGCCCTGACATCGGAGCAGTTCTTC. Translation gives CASSTALTSEQFF.